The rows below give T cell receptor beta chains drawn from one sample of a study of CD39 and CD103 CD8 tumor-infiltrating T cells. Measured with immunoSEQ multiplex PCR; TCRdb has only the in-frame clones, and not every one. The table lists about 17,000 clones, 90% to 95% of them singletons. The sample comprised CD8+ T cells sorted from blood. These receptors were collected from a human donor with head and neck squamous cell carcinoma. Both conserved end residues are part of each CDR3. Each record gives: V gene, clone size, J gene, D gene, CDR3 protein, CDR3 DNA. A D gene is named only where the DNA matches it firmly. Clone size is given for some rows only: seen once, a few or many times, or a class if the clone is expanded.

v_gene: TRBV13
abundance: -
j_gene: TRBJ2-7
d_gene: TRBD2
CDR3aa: CASSPSAGGEQYF
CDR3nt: TGTGCCAGCAGTCCCAGCGCGGGAGGCGAGCAGTACTTC

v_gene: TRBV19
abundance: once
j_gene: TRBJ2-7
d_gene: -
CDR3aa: CASSRGRYYEQYF
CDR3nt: TGTGCCAGTAGTAGGGGACGGTACTACGAGCAGTACTTC

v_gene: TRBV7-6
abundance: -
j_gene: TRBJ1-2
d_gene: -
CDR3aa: CASSPSMTYGYTF
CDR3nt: TGTGCCAGCAGCCCCTCGATGACCTATGGCTACACCTTC

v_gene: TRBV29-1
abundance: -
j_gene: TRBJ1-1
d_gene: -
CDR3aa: CSVDPTGGNTEAFF
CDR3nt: TGCAGCGTTGACCCTACGGGGGGGAACACTGAAGCTTTCTTT

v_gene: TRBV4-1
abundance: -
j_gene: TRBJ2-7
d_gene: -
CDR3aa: CASSSAPSYEQYF
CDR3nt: TGCGCCAGCAGCTCAGCCCCTTCCTACGAGCAGTACTTC

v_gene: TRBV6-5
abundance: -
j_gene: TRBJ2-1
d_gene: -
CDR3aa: CASLGGGSQFF
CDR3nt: TGTGCCAGCTTAGGGGGGGGATCCCAGTTCTTC

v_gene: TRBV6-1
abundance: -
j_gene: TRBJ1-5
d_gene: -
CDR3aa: CASSEWRVSNQPQHF
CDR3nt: TGTGCCAGCAGTGAATGGAGGGTTAGCAATCAGCCCCAGCATTTT

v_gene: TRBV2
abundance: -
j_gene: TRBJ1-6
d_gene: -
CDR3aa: CASSRDGESSYNSPLHF
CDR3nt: TGTGCCAGCTCGCGGGACGGTGAGAGCTCCTATAATTCACCCCTCCACTTT

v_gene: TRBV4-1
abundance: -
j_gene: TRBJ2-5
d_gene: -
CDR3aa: CASSQRRGETQYF
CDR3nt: TGCGCCAGCAGCCAGCGGAGAGGGGAGACCCAGTACTTC

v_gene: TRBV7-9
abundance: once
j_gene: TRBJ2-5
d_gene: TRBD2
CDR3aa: CASSSSSGLAGGLQETQYF
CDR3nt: TGTGCCAGCAGCTCCAGTTCCGGACTAGCGGGGGGCCTCCAAGAGACCCAGTACTTC

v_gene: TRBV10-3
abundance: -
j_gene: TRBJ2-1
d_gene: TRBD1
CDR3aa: CAISVKDREGDNEQFF
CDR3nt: TGTGCCATCAGTGTTAAGGACAGGGAAGGGGACAATGAGCAGTTCTTC

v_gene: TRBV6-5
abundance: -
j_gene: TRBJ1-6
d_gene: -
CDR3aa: CASSQSNNSPLHF
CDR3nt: TGTGCCAGCAGTCAATCCAACAATTCACCCCTCCACTTT

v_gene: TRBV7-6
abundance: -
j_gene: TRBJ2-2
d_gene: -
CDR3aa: CASSLVPGTAVSETGELFF
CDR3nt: TGTGCCAGCAGCTTAGTCCCCGGGACCGCCGTTTCGGAAACCGGGGAGCTGTTTTTT

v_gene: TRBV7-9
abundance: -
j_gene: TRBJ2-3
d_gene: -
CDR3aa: CASSLYTSGTDTQYF
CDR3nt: TGTGCCAGCAGCTTATACACCTCTGGTACAGATACGCAGTATTTT

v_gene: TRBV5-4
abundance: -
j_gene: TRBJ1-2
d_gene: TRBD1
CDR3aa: CASSLGFRTGGYTF
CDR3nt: TGTGCCAGCAGCTTGGGGTTTCGGACAGGCGGCTACACCTTC

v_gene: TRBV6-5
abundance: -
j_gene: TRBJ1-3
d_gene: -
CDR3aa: CASSSGQPSGNTIYF
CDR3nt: TGTGCCAGCAGTTCAGGACAGCCCTCTGGAAACACCATATATTTT

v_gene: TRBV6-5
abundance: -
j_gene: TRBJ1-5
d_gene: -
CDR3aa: CASSYEGPEGNQPQHF
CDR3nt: TGTGCCAGCAGTTATGAGGGGCCCGAGGGCAATCAGCCCCAGCATTTT

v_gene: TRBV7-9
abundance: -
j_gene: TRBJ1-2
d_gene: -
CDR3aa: CASSLAPQGPTYGYTF
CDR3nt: TGTGCCAGCAGCTTAGCGCCACAGGGCCCCACCTATGGCTACACCTTC

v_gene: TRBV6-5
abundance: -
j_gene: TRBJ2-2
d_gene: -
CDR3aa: CASSYGKGTGELFF
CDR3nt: TGTGCCAGCAGTTACGGGAAGGGGACCGGGGAGCTGTTTTTT

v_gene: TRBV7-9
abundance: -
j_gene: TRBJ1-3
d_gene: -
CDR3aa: CASSSEQGFGNTIYF
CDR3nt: TGTGCCAGCAGCTCGGAACAGGGCTTCGGAAACACCATATATTTT